This T cell receptor beta chain was obtained from a study of blood T cell repertoires in COVID-19. On the study more broadly: The study drew acute and convalescent COVID-19 samples from the United States, Italy and Spain. Sources were T cells, B-cell-depleted T cells, or PBMCs; the material itself was cDNA or gDNA.

The CDR3 covers 12 residues. The V gene's germline CDR1 is KGHSH and CDR2 LQKENI. With 8 bases removed from V and 0 bases from J, the gap between germline ends came to 7 bases. The authors' processing: The authors estimated nucleated cell counts from reference gene primer amplification. Profiling relied on immunoSEQ multiplex PCR, and the TCRdb table lists in-frame clones only, not all of them. That table is the source of V, J and clone size, and D and trimming were worked out from the DNA. The data hold some 97,000 clones, with 80% to 95% observed a single time. The sequence derives from a man aged 45-65 years with active COVID-19. This chain connects TRBV18 to TRBJ1-1; D unclear. Sequencing used peripheral blood. Here the CDR3 reads CASLRMNTEAFF. Written as DNA, the CDR3 is TGTGCCAGCCTCAGAATGAACACTGAAGCTTTCTTT.